This entry lists 3 T cell receptor beta chains sequenced from one sample in a study of blood T cells in healthy people across ages. Primers used in a second PCR of about 7 to 11 cycles were a sample-barcoded 5' primer and a J-beta primer mix. TCRdb re-derived calls from the 5' RACE reads in MiXCR, one entry per CDR3 protein. This sample carries about 970,000 distinct CDR3 sequences, around 54% of them seen once, and the ten largest clones take about 22%. The sample consisted of blood. The receptor source for this set is a woman aged 55 to 70 in good health.

This clonotype was counted between two and nine times. The chain carries TRBV20-1 and TRBJ2-1; D may be TRBD1 (6 bases). The CDR3 contains 13 residues. V was pared by 6 bases and J by 1 base, with 10 bases between. Germline CDR1 DFQATT, CDR2 SNEGSKA (reference sequence). The DNA for the CDR3 is TGCAGTGCCACAGGACAGTCCTACAATGAGCAGTTCTTC. Translation gives CSATGQSYNEQFF.

This clonotype was seen just once. CDR3 in amino acids: CASSLDRGAGNTIYF. The CDR3 DNA reads TGTGCCAGCAGCTTAGACAGGGGAGCTGGAAACACCATATATTTT. This rearrangement joins TRBV13 to TRBJ1-3; 7 bases are a match to TRBD1. J lost 2 bases, V lost 1 base, and 2 bases had no gene match. Germline CDR1 is PRHDT and CDR2 is FYEKMQ (reference sequence). The CDR3 has 15 amino acids.

This clonotype has just a few counts. The CDR3 region is CATSSRVYPANYGYTF. CDR3 bases: TGTGCCACCAGCAGTAGGGTTTACCCAGCTAACTATGGCTACACCTTC. The J gene is TRBJ1-2, the V gene TRBV15, with no clear D. The CDR3 is 16 residues long. V lost 3 bases and J 0 bases, leaving 14 bases between the germline ends. The germline gives CDR1 LNHNV, CDR2 YYDKDF (reference sequence).